This passage covers 29 T cell receptor beta chains from one sample sequenced in a study of CD8+CD57+ T cells in acquired aplastic anemia. Investigators profiled TCR beta VDJ and CDR3 from genomic DNA template. Each CDR3 protein gets one entry after TCRdb re-called the reads with MiXCR. The sample contains 200,000 to 250,000 distinct CDR3 sequences, roughly 50% of which appear only once. Individuals selected for sequencing had exhibited CD8+CD57+ cell expansion on flow cytometry. Sequenced: sorted CD4+, CD8+, or CD8+CD57+ T cells (not recorded which) from PBMCs. These receptors were taken from a human donor with aplastic anemia.

The chain uses TRBV9 and TRBJ1-1, with TRBD1 identical over 10 bases. Germline CDR1 SGDLS, CDR2 YYNGEE. This CDR3 spans 16 amino acids. J lost 4 bases, V lost 0 bases, and 6 bases had no gene match. The CDR3 DNA reads TGTGCCAGCAGCGTAGGACAGGGGGCGTTGGGCACTGAAGCTTTCTTT. Its protein product is CASSVGQGALGTEAFF. The variable domain in full, completed from reference TRBV9 and TRBJ1-1, reads DSGVTQTPKHLITATGQRVTLRCSPRSGDLSVYWYQQSLDQGLQFLIQYYNGEERAKGNILERFSAQQFPDLHSELNLSSLELGDSALYFCASSVGQGALGTEAFFGQGTRLTVV.

This clonotype was recorded many times. V gene TRBV19 combines with J gene TRBJ2-1, with a tentative D call TRBD2 (6 bases). The V gene's germline CDR1 is LNHDA and CDR2 SQIVND (reference sequence). The length of the CDR3 is 12 residues. V was shortened by 0 bases and J by 15 bases, with 12 bases between the two germline ends. In DNA, the CDR3 is TGTGCCAGTAGTATAGATTGGGGGGAAGGGTTCTTC. Translated, it gives CASSIDWGEGFF. The full variable domain, rest sourced from reference TRBV19 and TRBJ2-1, is DGGITQSPKYLFRKEGQNVTLSCEQNLNHDAMYWYRQDPGQGLRLIYYSQIVNDFQKGDIAEGYSVSREKKESFPLTVTSAQKNPTAFYLCASSIDWGEGFFGPGTRLTVL.

This clonotype was recorded at least ten times. J is TRBJ1-2 and V is TRBV5-1, with D uncertain. Germline values: CDR1 SGHRS, CDR2 YFSETQ. The germline V and J ends were trimmed by 0 bases and 4 bases, with 10 bases remaining between them. The CDR3 has 14 residues. CDR3 loop: CASSLDSTAYGYTF. The CDR3, as DNA: TGCGCCAGCAGCTTGGATTCTACAGCCTATGGCTACACCTTC.

This clonotype was detected a few times. The chain employs TRBV4-2 and TRBJ2-7; D uncertain. This CDR3 region has 15 residues. CDR1 is LGHNA, CDR2 YNFKEQ, per germline. V was clipped by 0 bases and J by 0 bases, with 9 bases between them. CDR3 sequence: CASSQEPEISYEQYF. CDR3 sequence (DNA): TGTGCCAGCAGCCAAGAACCGGAAATCTCCTACGAGCAGTACTTC.

In its sample, this clonotype was seen a few times. This chain uses TRBV9 with TRBJ2-7; D assignment may be TRBD1 or TRBD2 (5 bases each). V was trimmed by 5 bases and J by 1 base, leaving 16 bases between them. The germline CDR1 and CDR2 sequences are SGDLS and YYNGEE. This CDR3 is built from 15 residues. The CDR3 reads CASSEGSSRSYEQYF. CDR3 DNA sequence: TGTGCCAGCAGTGAGGGGTCGTCTCGGTCCTACGAGCAGTACTTC.

This clonotype was seen repeatedly, ten times or more. The chain links TRBV5-1 to TRBJ2-5; 9 bases line up with TRBD1. This CDR3 region has 16 residues. V was clipped by 3 bases and J by 3 bases; unmatched bases: 9. Germline CDR1 SGHRS, CDR2 YFSETQ. CDR3 region: CASSWGDRGGEETQYF. DNA of the CDR3: TGCGCCAGCAGCTGGGGTGACAGGGGGGGTGAAGAGACCCAGTACTTC. Using reference TRBV5-1 and TRBJ2-5 for the parts outside the CDR3, the full variable domain is KAGVTQTPRYLIKTRGQQVTLSCSPISGHRSVSWYQQTPGQGLQFLFEYFSETQRNKGNFPGRFSGRQFSNSRSEMNVSTLELGDSALYLCASSWGDRGGEETQYFGPGTRLLVL.

This clonotype was counted many times. This chain joins TRBV11-3 and TRBJ2-2; 8 bases are shared with TRBD1. CDR3 length: 15 amino acids. Germline V gene data show CDR1 as SGHNT and CDR2 as YENEEA. Trimming took 5 bases from V and 7 from J; bases not matched to a gene: 9. The CDR3 here is CASSEPGGGNGELFF. CDR3 sequence (DNA): TGTGCCAGCAGCGAACCAGGGGGCGGGAACGGGGAGCTGTTTTTT.

The V and J genes are TRBV10-1 and TRBJ1-5; the D gene is possibly TRBD1 (6 bases). The germline CDR1 and CDR2 sequences are WNHNN and SYGVQD (reference sequence). The CDR3 has 16 amino acids. The germline V and J ends were trimmed by 7 bases and 7 bases, with 23 bases remaining between them. The DNA of the CDR3 is TGCGCCAGCAAAAGGGATAGGGACACCGGGGGGCAGCCCCAGCATTTT. This codes for CASKRDRDTGGQPQHF.

Many counts were recorded for this clonotype. The rearrangement joins TRBV19 to TRBJ2-2, with D hard to call. Germline V gene lookup returns CDR1 LNHDA and CDR2 SQIVND (reference sequence). Trimming left V 3 bases short and J 4 bases short, with 9 bases between. The CDR3 extends over 14 amino acids. This CDR3 reads CASSMAPSTGELFF. DNA for the CDR3: TGTGCCAGTAGTATGGCCCCCAGCACCGGGGAGCTGTTTTTT.

In this sample, this clonotype turned up once. V and J are TRBV19 and TRBJ1-4; D remains ambiguous. Germline V CDR1 and CDR2: LNHDA, SQIVND (reference sequence). This CDR3 contains 20 residues. Trimming pared 1 base from V and 0 bases from J, leaving 21 bases between. CDR3 amino acids: CASSIGPLGRGSTTNEKLFF. CDR3 DNA: TGTGCCAGTAGTATAGGCCCCCTAGGTAGAGGAAGTACAACTAATGAAAAACTGTTTTTT.

This clonotype has a count of ten or more. The J gene is TRBJ1-2, the V gene TRBV20-1; D remains unclear. Trimming removed 2 bases at V and 7 bases at J, with 20 bases between. Germline CDR1 DFQATT, CDR2 SNEGSKA (reference sequence). This CDR3 comprises 15 residues. CDR3 loop: CSARPSRQSPFGYTF. CDR3 in DNA: TGCAGTGCTAGACCATCTCGGCAGTCTCCCTTTGGCTACACCTTC.

This clonotype has just one count. The chain combines TRBV9 with TRBJ1-3; D call uncertain. CDR3 length: 15 amino acids. The germline CDR1 and CDR2 sequences are SGDLS and YYNGEE. Trimming took 3 bases from V and 0 from J, leaving 10 bases between them. CDR3: CASSAPPSSGNTIYF. As DNA, the CDR3 is TGTGCCAGCAGCGCTCCCCCTAGCTCTGGAAACACCATATATTTT.

The chain carries TRBV28 and TRBJ1-5; no clear D gene. The CDR3 extends over 12 amino acids. Per the germline V gene, CDR1 is MDHEN and CDR2 is SYDVKM. Trimming stripped 7 bases from V and 6 bases from J, with 10 bases between. In nucleotides, the CDR3 is TGTGCCAGCAACCAGGAGCGTCAGCCCCAGCATTTT. Encoded protein: CASNQERQPQHF.

The chain recombines TRBV2 with TRBJ1-1, with unresolved D. CDR3 length equals 18 residues. V was cut by 8 bases and J by 3 bases, with 28 bases left in between. Germline V lookup: CDR1 SNHLY, CDR2 FYNNEI. CDR3: CASRRAEASHIRDTEAFF. The CDR3 nucleotides read TGTGCCAGCCGTCGGGCCGAGGCATCACACATTAGAGACACTGAAGCTTTCTTT. Based on the CDR3 plus reference TRBV2 and TRBJ1-1, the full variable domain is EPEVTQTPSHQVTQMGQEVILRCVPISNHLYFYWYRQILGQKVEFLVSFYNNEISEKSEIFDDQFSVERPDGSNFTLKIRSTKLEDSAMYFCASRRAEASHIRDTEAFFGQGTRLTVV.

This clonotype was seen once. The chain carries TRBV7-6 and TRBJ1-1; D call uncertain. The CDR3 covers 13 residues. Germline loops: CDR1 SGHVS, CDR2 FNYEAQ. V lost 5 bases, J lost 5 bases, and 12 bases lay in between. CDR3 sequence reads: CASSTQVGTEAFF. DNA for the CDR3: TGTGCCAGCAGCACGCAGGTGGGTACTGAAGCTTTCTTT.

This clonotype was observed at least ten times. V usage is TRBV5-1 and J usage is TRBJ1-6; 7 bases map to TRBD1. The CDR3 loop spans 15 amino acids. The junction had 7 bases not matched to a gene; V was cut back by 3 bases and J by 7 bases. Germline CDR1 and CDR2: SGHRS and YFSETQ. CDR3: CASSYTGQDNSPLHF. As DNA, the CDR3 is TGCGCCAGCAGCTACACAGGACAGGACAATTCACCCCTCCACTTT.

This rearrangement joins TRBV5-1 to TRBJ1-1; D might be TRBD1 (6 bases). CDR1 is SGHRS and CDR2 is YFSETQ in the germline V gene. Between the trimmed V and J ends, which lost 4 bases and 1 base, there was a span of 11 bases. The CDR3 covers 14 residues. In nucleotides, the CDR3 is TGCGCCAGCAGCCCGGGACACCAGAACACTGAAGCTTTCTTT. It is translated as CASSPGHQNTEAFF.

In this sample, this clonotype turned up many times. This chain joins TRBV5-1 and TRBJ2-5; no firm D call. The CDR3 runs 13 residues. Germline V CDR1 and CDR2: SGHRS, YFSETQ. The V and J ends lost 3 bases and 1 base respectively, with 7 bases between them. In DNA, the CDR3 is TGCGCCAGCAGCTCGTACAGCCAAGAGACCCAGTACTTC. Protein: CASSSYSQETQYF.

This clonotype was detected many times. J is TRBJ1-1 and V is TRBV24-1, with D tentatively TRBD1 (5 bases). This CDR3 is built from 11 residues. Germline V CDR1 and CDR2: KGHDR, SFDVKD. V lost 7 bases and J 5 bases, leaving 7 bases between the germline ends. CDR3 sequence reads: CATSRGTEAFF. CDR3 nucleotide sequence: TGTGCCACCAGCCGGGGGACTGAAGCTTTCTTT.

This clonotype has a handful of counts. The V call is TRBV6-2 or TRBV6-3, the J call TRBJ2-1, with TRBD2 matching over 13 bases. The CDR3 sequence is 17 residues long. CDR1 MNHEY and CDR2 SVGEGT come from the germline V gene. With 4 bases clipped from V and 0 bases from J, the junction kept 3 bases outside the gene matches. The CDR3 protein is CASSSRTSGGSYNEQFF. The CDR3 bases are TGTGCCAGCAGTTCCAGGACTAGCGGGGGCTCCTACAATGAGCAGTTCTTC.

This clonotype was seen a handful of times. This may be a read error: a much more frequent sequence differs by one nucleotide. This chain connects TRBV27 to TRBJ1-6; D gene ambiguous. There are 13 residues in the CDR3. V shed 3 bases and J shed 7 bases, with 7 bases lying between them. Germline V lookup: CDR1 MNHEY, CDR2 SMNVEV (reference sequence). This CDR3 is CASSFRGNSPLHF. The CDR3 DNA reads TGTGCCAGCAGTTTTCGGGGAAATTCACCCCTCCACTTT.

The chain couples TRBV12-3 or TRBV12-4 to TRBJ1-4, with D possibly TRBD1 on 6 matching bases. V dropped 6 bases and J dropped 5 bases, with 25 bases sitting between them. The CDR3 totals 18 residues. The CDR3 loop is CASREGVRENAGNEKLFF. In DNA form, the CDR3 reads TGTGCCAGCAGAGAGGGGGTGAGGGAGAACGCGGGAAATGAAAAACTGTTTTTT.

The chain uses TRBV7-6 and TRBJ1-5; no reliable D call. This CDR3 has 16 amino acids. From germline, CDR1 is SGHVS and CDR2 FNYEAQ. V lost 5 bases to trimming and J lost 11 bases, with 25 bases between them. CDR3 protein: CASSPAGQAKQETQHF. The CDR3, as DNA: TGTGCCAGCAGCCCTGCGGGCCAGGCGAAACAAGAGACCCAGCATTTT.

The table lists this clonotype with many counts. At one boundary the junction diverges from the germline segment, which might be a read error. The rearrangement joins TRBV7-7 to TRBJ2-7; tentative D call: TRBD1 (6 bases). In germline, CDR1 is SSHAT, CDR2 FNYEAQ (reference sequence). The CDR3 is 13 amino acids. This CDR3 is CASSFTFTGEQYF. CDR3 nucleotides: TGTGCTAGCAGCTTCACCTTTACAGGGGAGCAGTACTTC. Variable domain in full (rest from reference TRBV7-7 and TRBJ2-7): GAGVSQSPRYKVTKRGQDVTLRCDPISSHATLYWYQQALGQGPEFLTYFNYEAQPDKSGLPSDRFSAERPEGSISTLTIQRTEQRDSAMYRCASSFTFTGEQYFGPGTRLTVT.

This clonotype was detected ten times or more. This chain connects TRBV9 to TRBJ1-1; no clear D gene. The length of the CDR3 is 14 residues. The V and J ends lost 0 bases and 4 bases respectively, with 10 bases between them. The germline V gene has CDR1 SGDLS and CDR2 YYNGEE. The CDR3 sequence: CASSVGAAGTEAFF. The CDR3 nucleotides read TGTGCCAGCAGCGTAGGGGCCGCGGGCACTGAAGCTTTCTTT.

This clonotype was counted many times. The chain couples TRBV20-1 to TRBJ1-5, with 9 nucleotides matching TRBD1. V was clipped by 0 bases and J by 6 bases; unmatched bases: 6. This CDR3 spans 15 amino acids. CDR1 and CDR2 (germline): DFQATT, SNEGSKA (reference sequence). CDR3 loop: CSARDTGGPGQPQHF. In DNA, the CDR3 is TGCAGTGCTAGAGATACAGGGGGCCCGGGTCAGCCCCAGCATTTT.

This chain uses TRBV12-3 or TRBV12-4 with TRBJ2-7; the D gene is possibly TRBD2 (7 bases). The closer fit of TRBJ2-1 to the DNA end suggests the J call may be wrong. The CDR3 spans 17 residues. CDR3 residues: CASNHGRGAYNYNEQFF. CDR3 bases: TGTGCCAGCAACCATGGCCGGGGGGCCTACAACTACAATGAGCAGTTCTTC.

This chain links TRBV19 with TRBJ1-2, with D unresolved. CDR1 and CDR2 from the germline V gene are LNHDA and SQIVND (reference sequence). This CDR3 comprises 14 residues. V gave up 0 bases and J gave up 6 bases, with 11 bases separating them. Here the CDR3 reads CASSIERRGDGYTF. CDR3 sequence (DNA): TGTGCCAGTAGTATAGAACGGCGGGGTGATGGCTACACCTTC.

This clonotype was counted ten times or more. The CDR3 loop reads CASSTFDTGRSSYEQYF. CDR3 DNA: TGTGCCAGCAGCACATTCGATACAGGCCGGAGCTCCTACGAGCAGTACTTC. The rearrangement uses TRBV5-5 and TRBJ2-7; a possible D gene is TRBD1 (5 bases). CDR1 is SGHKS and CDR2 is YYEKEE in the germline V gene (reference sequence). The CDR3 loop spans 17 amino acids. Trimming cost V 4 bases and J 0 bases, with 20 bases left between them.